One and the same sample provided the 8 T cell receptor beta chains below, sequenced in a study of vaccination and CD4 T cells after COVID-19. No cognate antigen is known for these TCRs. CD4+ T cells that had been cultured provided DNA sequenced with the Oncomine TCR Beta short-read assay. MiXCR, run by TCRdb on the PCR reads, gives a single entry per CDR3 protein. The sample has about 4,900 distinct CDR3 sequences; about 42% are singletons. Treatment specified: roughly ten-day PBMC culture with coronavirus spike peptide pools or control peptides (ViraFEST assay). Before the COVID-19 pandemic (2011-2018), CD4+ T cells were obtained from the unexposed donor. Sequenced: CD4+ T cells from blood, cultured in vitro. The receptors shown here come from a human donor in good health.

This clonotype came up a few times. This chain links TRBV6-1 with TRBJ1-6; 12 positions match TRBD1. CDR1 is MNHNS and CDR2 is SASEGT in the germline V gene. CDR3 length: 18 amino acids. V was clipped by 1 base and J by 8 bases; unmatched bases: 9. The CDR3 here is CASSEGRRDRGRDSPLHF. In DNA form, the CDR3 reads TGTGCCAGCAGTGAAGGGCGCCGGGACAGGGGGCGAGATTCACCCCTCCACTTT.

The chain joins TRBV6-1 to TRBJ2-2; D possibly corresponds to TRBD1 (6 bases). The CDR3 runs 14 residues. V was clipped by 8 bases and J by 4 bases, with 14 bases between them. The germline gives CDR1 MNHNS, CDR2 SASEGT. The CDR3 coding sequence is TGTGCCAGCTCCTTCGCGACAGGCACCGGGGAGCTGTTTTTT. Its protein is CASSFATGTGELFF.

The V gene is TRBV9, the J gene TRBJ2-2; 12 bases map to TRBD1. The V segment lost 2 bases and the J segment 6 bases; nucleotides outside the gene matches: 2. This CDR3 is 15 amino acids long. CDR1 SGDLS and CDR2 YYNGEE come from the germline V gene. The DNA for the CDR3 is TGTGCCAGCAGCGTGGGGGACAGGGGGCCCGGGGAGCTGTTTTTT. Protein sequence: CASSVGDRGPGELFF.

The chain couples TRBV10-1 to TRBJ1-2; D remains ambiguous. This CDR3 spans 14 amino acids. V lost 3 bases to trimming and J lost 2 bases, with 10 bases between them. Germline V lookup: CDR1 WNHNN, CDR2 SYGVQD (reference sequence). CDR3 DNA: TGCGCCAGCAGTGACGGTACGGCAAACTATGGCTACACCTTC. As protein: CASSDGTANYGYTF.

The rearrangement links TRBV6-4 to TRBJ2-1; D possibly matches TRBD1 or TRBD2 (5 bases each). V shed 0 bases and J shed 5 bases, with 5 bases lying between them. Per germline, CDR1 MRHNA and CDR2 SNTAGT. The CDR3 is 13 residues long. The CDR3 protein is CASSDSGHNEQFF. The CDR3 DNA sequence: TGTGCCAGCAGTGACTCGGGACACAATGAGCAGTTCTTC.

This chain joins TRBV20-1 and TRBJ1-1, with D hard to call. Germline V lookup: CDR1 DFQATT, CDR2 SNEGSKA (reference sequence). V was shortened by 0 bases and J by 11 bases, with 13 bases between the two germline ends. The CDR3 loop spans 12 amino acids. DNA of the CDR3: TGCAGTGCTAGAGATCCGGAAGGGCGGGCTTTCTTT. It yields the protein CSARDPEGRAFF.

The chain couples TRBV15 to TRBJ1-6, with a weak D call TRBD1 (6 bases). V lost 0 bases and J 0 bases, leaving 12 bases between the germline ends. The CDR3 runs 18 residues. Per the germline V gene, CDR1 is LNHNV and CDR2 is YYDKDF (reference sequence). This chain's CDR3 is CATSRDPGQRSYNSPLHF. The DNA for the CDR3 is TGTGCCACCAGCAGAGATCCGGGACAACGCTCCTATAATTCACCCCTCCACTTT.

In its sample, this clonotype was seen a few times. This chain connects TRBV20-1 to TRBJ1-1, with TRBD1 identical over 7 bases. V lost 3 bases to trimming and J lost 3 bases; unmatched junction nucleotides: 4. There are 13 residues in the CDR3. Looked up from germline, CDR1 is DFQATT and CDR2 is SNEGSKA (reference sequence). The CDR3 reads CSASLTGDTEAFF. The CDR3 DNA sequence: TGCAGTGCTAGCTTAACAGGGGACACTGAAGCTTTCTTT.